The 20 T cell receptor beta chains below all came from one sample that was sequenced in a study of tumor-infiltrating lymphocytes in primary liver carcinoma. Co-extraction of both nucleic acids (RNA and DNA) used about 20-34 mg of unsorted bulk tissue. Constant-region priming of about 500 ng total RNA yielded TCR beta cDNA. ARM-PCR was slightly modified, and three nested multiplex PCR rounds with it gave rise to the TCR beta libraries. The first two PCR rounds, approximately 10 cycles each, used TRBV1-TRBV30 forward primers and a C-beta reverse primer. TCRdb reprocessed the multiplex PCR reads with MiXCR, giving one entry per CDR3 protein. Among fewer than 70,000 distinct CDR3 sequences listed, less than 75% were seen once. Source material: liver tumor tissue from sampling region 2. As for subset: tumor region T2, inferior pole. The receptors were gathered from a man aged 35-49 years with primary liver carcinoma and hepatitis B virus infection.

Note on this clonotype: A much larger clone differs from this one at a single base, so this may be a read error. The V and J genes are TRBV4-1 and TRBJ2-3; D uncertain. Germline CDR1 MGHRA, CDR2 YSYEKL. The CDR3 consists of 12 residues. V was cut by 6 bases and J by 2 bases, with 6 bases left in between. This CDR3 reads CASSVNTDTQYF. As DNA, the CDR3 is TGCGCCAGCAGTGTAAACACAGATACGCAGTATTTT.

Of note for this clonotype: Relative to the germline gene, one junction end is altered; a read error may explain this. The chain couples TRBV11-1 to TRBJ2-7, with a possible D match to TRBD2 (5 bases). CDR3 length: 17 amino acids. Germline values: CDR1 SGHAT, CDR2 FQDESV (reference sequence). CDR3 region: CASILGPAGESSYEQYF. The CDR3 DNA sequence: TGTGCCAGCATCTTAGGGCCGGCGGGTGAAAGCTCCTACGAACAGTACTTC.

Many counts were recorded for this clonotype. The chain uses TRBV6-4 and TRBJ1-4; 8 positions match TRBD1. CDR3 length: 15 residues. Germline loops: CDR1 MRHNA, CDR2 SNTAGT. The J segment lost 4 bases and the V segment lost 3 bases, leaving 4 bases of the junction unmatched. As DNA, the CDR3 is TGTGCCAGCAGTGATAGACAGGGGTTTAATGAAAAACTGTTTTTT. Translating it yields CASSDRQGFNEKLFF.

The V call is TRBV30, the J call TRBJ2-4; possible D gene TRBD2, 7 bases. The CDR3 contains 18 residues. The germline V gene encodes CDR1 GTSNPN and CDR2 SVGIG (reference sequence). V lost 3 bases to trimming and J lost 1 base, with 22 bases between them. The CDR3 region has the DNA TGTGCCTGGAGGCTCCCCCTCGGGGGGCAAGAGGCCAAAAACATTCAGTACTTC. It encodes CAWRLPLGGQEAKNIQYF.

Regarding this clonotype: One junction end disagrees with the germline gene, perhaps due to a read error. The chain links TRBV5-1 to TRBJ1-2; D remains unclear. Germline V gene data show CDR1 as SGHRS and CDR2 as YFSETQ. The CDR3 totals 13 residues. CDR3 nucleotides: TGTGCCAGTAGTTCGACCAACGTTATCGGCTACACCTTC. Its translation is CASSSTNVIGYTF.

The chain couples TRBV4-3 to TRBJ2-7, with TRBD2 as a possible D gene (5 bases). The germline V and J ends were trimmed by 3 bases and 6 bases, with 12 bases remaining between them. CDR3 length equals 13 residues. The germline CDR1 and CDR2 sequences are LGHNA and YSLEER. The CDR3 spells CASSQAGESEQYF. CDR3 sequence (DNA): TGCGCCAGCAGCCAGGCTGGGGAGTCCGAGCAGTACTTC.

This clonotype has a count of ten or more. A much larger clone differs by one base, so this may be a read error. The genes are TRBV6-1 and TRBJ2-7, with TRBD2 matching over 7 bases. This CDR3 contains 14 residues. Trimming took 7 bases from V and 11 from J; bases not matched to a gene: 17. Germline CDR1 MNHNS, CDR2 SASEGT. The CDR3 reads CASKAGRGITKEYF. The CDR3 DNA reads TGTGCCAGCAAAGCGGGACGGGGAATAACCAAGGAGTACTTC.

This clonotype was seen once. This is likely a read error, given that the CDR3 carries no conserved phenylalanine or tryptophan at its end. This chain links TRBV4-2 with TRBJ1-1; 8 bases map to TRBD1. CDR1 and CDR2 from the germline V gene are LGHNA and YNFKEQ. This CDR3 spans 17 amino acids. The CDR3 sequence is CASSQEYGQGFWAEAFY. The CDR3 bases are TGTGCCAGTAGCCAAGAGTACGGACAGGGTTTTTGGGCTGAAGCTTTCTAT.

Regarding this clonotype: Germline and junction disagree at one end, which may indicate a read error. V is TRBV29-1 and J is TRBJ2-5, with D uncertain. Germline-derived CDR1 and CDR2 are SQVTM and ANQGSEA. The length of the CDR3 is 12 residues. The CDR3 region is CSIDDNRETQYF. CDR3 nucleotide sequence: TGTAGCATTGACGACAACCGAGAGACCCAGTACTTC.

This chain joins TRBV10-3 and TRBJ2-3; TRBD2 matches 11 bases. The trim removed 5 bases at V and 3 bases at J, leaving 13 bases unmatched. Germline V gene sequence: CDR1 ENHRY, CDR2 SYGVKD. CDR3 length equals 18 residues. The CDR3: CAISKPLRLAGKTDTQYF. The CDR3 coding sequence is TGTGCCATCAGTAAACCCCTCCGACTAGCGGGAAAAACAGATACGCAGTATTTT.

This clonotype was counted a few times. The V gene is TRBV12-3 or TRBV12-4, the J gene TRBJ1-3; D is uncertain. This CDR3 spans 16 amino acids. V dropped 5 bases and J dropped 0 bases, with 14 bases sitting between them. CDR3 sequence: CASSLDQRVSGNTIYF. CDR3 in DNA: TGTGCCAGCAGTCTTGACCAGCGCGTCTCTGGAAACACCATATATTTT.

The CDR3 protein is CASNSVARANVLTF. CDR3 bases: TGTGCCAGCAATTCCGTCGCGAGGGCCAACGTCCTGACTTTC. The rearrangement uses TRBV6-5 and TRBJ2-6; D call uncertain. This CDR3 comprises 14 residues. Deletions cut 7 bases from V and 5 bases from J, with 12 bases between. Germline values: CDR1 MNHEY, CDR2 SVGAGI.

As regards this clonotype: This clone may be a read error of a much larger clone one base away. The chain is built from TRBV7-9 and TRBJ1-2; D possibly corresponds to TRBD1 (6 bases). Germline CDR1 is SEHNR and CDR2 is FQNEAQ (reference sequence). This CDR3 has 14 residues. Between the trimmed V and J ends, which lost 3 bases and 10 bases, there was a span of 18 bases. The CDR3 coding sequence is TGTGCCAGCAGCTTTCTGGGCCAGGGGCATGACTACACCTTC. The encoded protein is CASSFLGQGHDYTF.

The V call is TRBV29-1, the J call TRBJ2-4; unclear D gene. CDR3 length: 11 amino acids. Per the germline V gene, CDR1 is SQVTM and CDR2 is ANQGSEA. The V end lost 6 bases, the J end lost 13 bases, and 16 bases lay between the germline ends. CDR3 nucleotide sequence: TGCAGCGTCCCCCTTCCAGAACACCAGTACTTC. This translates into CSVPLPEHQYF. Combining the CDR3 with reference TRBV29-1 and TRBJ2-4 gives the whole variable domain SAVISQKPSRDICQRGTSLTIQCQVDSQVTMMFWYRQQPGQSLTLIATANQGSEATYESGFVIDKFPISRPNLTFSTLTVSNMSPEDSSIYLCSVPLPEHQYFGAGTRLSVL.

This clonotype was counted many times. The CDR3 region is CSVEKSQGDRDYGYTF. In nucleotides, the CDR3 is TGCAGCGTTGAAAAAAGTCAGGGGGACAGGGACTATGGCTACACCTTC. This sequence joins TRBV29-1 and TRBJ1-2; 9 nucleotides agree with TRBD1. Unmatched junction bases numbered 10, after V lost 2 bases and J lost 3 bases. The CDR3 is 16 amino acids. Germline assignment: CDR1 SQVTM and CDR2 ANQGSEA.

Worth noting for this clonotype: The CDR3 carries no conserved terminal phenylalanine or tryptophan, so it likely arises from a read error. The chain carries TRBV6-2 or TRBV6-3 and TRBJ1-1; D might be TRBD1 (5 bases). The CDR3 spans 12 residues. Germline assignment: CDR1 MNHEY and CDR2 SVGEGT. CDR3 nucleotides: TGTGTGAGCAGGGATGGGAACACTGAAGCTTTCCTT. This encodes CVSRDGNTEAFL.

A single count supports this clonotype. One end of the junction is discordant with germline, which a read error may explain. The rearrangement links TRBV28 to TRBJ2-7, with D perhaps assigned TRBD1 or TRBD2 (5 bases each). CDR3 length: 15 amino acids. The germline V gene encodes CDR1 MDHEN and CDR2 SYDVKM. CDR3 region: CASNRGRQDSYEQYF. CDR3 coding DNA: TGTGCCAGCAATAGGGGACGGCAGGATTCCTACGAGCAATACTTC. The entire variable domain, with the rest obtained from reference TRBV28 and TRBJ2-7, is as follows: DVKVTQSSRYLVKRTGEKVFLECVQDMDHENMFWYRQDPGLGLRLIYFSYDVKMKEKGDIPEGYSVSREKKERFSLILESASTNQTSMYLCASNRGRQDSYEQYFGPGTRLTVT.

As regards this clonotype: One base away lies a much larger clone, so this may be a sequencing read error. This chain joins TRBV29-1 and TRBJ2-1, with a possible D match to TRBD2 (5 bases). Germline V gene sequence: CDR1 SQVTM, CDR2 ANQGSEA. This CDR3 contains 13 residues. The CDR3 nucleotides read TGCAACGTTGTCTGGGCCCAGAGCGGTGAGCAGTTCTTC. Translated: CNVVWAQSGEQFF.

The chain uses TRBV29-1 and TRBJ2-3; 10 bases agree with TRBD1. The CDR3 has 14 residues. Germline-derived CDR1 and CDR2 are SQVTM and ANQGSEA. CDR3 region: CNLSGTGAPDTQYF. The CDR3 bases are TGCAACCTTTCCGGGACAGGGGCGCCAGATACGCAGTATTTT.

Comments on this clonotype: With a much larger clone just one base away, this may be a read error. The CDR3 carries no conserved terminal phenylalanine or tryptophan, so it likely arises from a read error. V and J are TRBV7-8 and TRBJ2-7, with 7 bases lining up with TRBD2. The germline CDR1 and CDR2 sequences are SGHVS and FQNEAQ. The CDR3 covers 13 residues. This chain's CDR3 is CASGFTSAYEQYL. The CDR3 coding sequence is TGTGCCAGCGGCTTTACTAGCGCCTACGAGCAGTACTTA.